This T cell receptor (beta chain) originates from a study of T cells in localized non-small cell lung cancer. Study findings and constraints: One tumor region alone was sequenced, and heterogeneity therefore remains possible. Across samples, adjacent lung featured a median 57 of the top 100 tumor clones. Elevated blood T cell density was associated with longer overall survival. Clonality peaked in uninvolved adjacent lung rather than tumor.

TCRdb's copy holds only in-frame clones and misses some; the assay was immunoSEQ multiplex PCR. The sample shows 86,000 or so clones, about 83% of them seen only once. The count of this clone is one. Its antigen is unknown. CDR1 and CDR2 (germline): SGHNT, YENEEA. The CDR3 sequence is 13 residues long. Trimming took 5 bases from V and 9 from J, leaving 14 bases between them. The specimen was peripheral blood, collected before any cancer treatment. This receptor was taken from a man between 40 and 75 years old with stage I lung adenocarcinoma. V gene TRBV11-3 combines with J gene TRBJ2-1; D tentatively fits TRBD1 or TRBD2 (5 bases each). CDR3 sequence (DNA): TGTGCCAGCAGCGGGATTCGGGGCGGTGAGCAGTTCTTC. Protein product: CASSGIRGGEQFF.